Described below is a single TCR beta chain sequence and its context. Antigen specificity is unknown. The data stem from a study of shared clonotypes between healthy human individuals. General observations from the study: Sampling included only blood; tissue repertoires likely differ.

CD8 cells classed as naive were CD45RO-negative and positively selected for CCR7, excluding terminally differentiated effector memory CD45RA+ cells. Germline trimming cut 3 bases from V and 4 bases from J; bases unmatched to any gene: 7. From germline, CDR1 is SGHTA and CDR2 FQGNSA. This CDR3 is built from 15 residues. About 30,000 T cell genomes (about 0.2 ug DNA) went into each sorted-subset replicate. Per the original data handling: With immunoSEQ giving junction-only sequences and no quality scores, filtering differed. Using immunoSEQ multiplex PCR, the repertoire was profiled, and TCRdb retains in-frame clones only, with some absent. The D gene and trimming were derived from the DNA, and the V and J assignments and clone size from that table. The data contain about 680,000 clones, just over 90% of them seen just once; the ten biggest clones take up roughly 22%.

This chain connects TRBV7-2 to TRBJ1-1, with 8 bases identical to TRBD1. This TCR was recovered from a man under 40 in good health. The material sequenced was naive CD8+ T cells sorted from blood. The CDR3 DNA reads TGTGCCAGCAGCTTCTTAGGGGACAGGAGCACTGAAGCTTTCTTT. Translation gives CASSFLGDRSTEAFF.